The 19 T cell receptor beta chains in this list originate from one sample, sequenced in a study of blood T cell repertoires in COVID-19. Generated by immunoSEQ multiplex PCR, the TCRdb table keeps only in-frame clones and is missing some. The table lists about 84,000 clones, nearly 85% of them singletons, with under 35% in the top ten. Specimen: peripheral blood. Receptors were obtained from a woman of 80 years or more with acute or convalescent COVID-19.

V gene TRBV5-1 combines with J gene TRBJ2-7, with D possibly being TRBD1 (5 bases). The germline CDR1 and CDR2 sequences are SGHRS and YFSETQ. V dropped 1 base and J dropped 2 bases, with 7 bases sitting between them. This CDR3 spans 13 amino acids. CDR3 protein: CASSLIGAYEQYF. CDR3 DNA: TGCGCCAGCAGCTTGATAGGGGCCTACGAGCAGTACTTC.

J is TRBJ2-7 and V is TRBV18, with D perhaps matching TRBD2 (5 bases). This CDR3 is built from 15 residues. Per the germline V gene, CDR1 is KGHSH and CDR2 is LQKENI. V lost 4 bases to trimming and J lost 2 bases, with 15 bases between them. As DNA, the CDR3 is TGTGCCAGCTCACACCGGGAAAACGAGCCCTACGAGCAGTACTTC. This gives the protein CASSHRENEPYEQYF.

The V gene is TRBV5-1, the J gene TRBJ2-3; 7 bases are a match to TRBD1. The CDR3 contains 15 residues. V lost 4 bases to trimming and J lost 3 bases; unmatched junction nucleotides: 8. Germline CDR1 SGHRS, CDR2 YFSETQ. CDR3 coding DNA: TGCGCCAGCAGCAAAAGAGACAGGGCTACAGATACGCAGTATTTT. Its translation: CASSKRDRATDTQYF.

This clone was seen once. The chain joins TRBV10-1 to TRBJ2-1; 15 bases align to TRBD2. The length of the CDR3 is 17 residues. Germline V gene data show CDR1 as WNHNN and CDR2 as SYGVQD (reference sequence). With 3 bases clipped from V and 13 bases from J, the junction kept 13 bases outside the gene matches. CDR3 in amino acids: CASSEGGAGLAGGRQFF. DNA of the CDR3: TGCGCCAGCAGTGAAGGGGGCGCGGGACTAGCGGGAGGACGACAGTTCTTC.

The rearrangement links TRBV5-1 to TRBJ2-1; 7 nucleotides line up with TRBD2. Germline loops: CDR1 SGHRS, CDR2 YFSETQ. There are 13 residues in the CDR3. V lost 1 base, J lost 14 bases, and 9 bases stayed unmatched. CDR3 region: CASSLRGGSSEFF. Here the CDR3 DNA reads TGCGCCAGCAGCTTGAGAGGCGGGAGCTCCGAGTTCTTC.

The table lists this clone with a count of one. The chain recombines TRBV7-8 with TRBJ2-1; 7 positions match TRBD1. V lost 3 bases and J lost 5; bases outside the gene matches: 7. Germline assignment: CDR1 SGHVS and CDR2 FQNEAQ. CDR3 length: 15 residues. This chain's CDR3 is CASSFQTGIHNEQFF. In DNA, the CDR3 is TGTGCCAGCAGCTTCCAGACAGGGATCCACAATGAGCAGTTCTTC.

The sample holds one count of this clone. The V call is TRBV28, the J call TRBJ2-7; TRBD1 matches 7 bases. The V gene end was trimmed by 1 base and the J gene end by 4 bases; junction bases not matched to a gene: 7. Looked up from germline, CDR1 is MDHEN and CDR2 is SYDVKM. There are 15 residues in the CDR3. This chain's CDR3 is CASSLSIGRGYEQYF. The DNA of the CDR3 is TGTGCCAGCAGTTTATCTATCGGCAGGGGGTACGAGCAGTACTTC. Full variable domain (missing parts from reference TRBV28 and TRBJ2-7): DVKVTQSSRYLVKRTGEKVFLECVQDMDHENMFWYRQDPGLGLRLIYFSYDVKMKEKGDIPEGYSVSREKKERFSLILESASTNQTSMYLCASSLSIGRGYEQYFGPGTRLTVT.

The chain combines TRBV11-2 with TRBJ2-7; weak D call: TRBD2 (7 bases). Looked up from germline, CDR1 is SGHAT and CDR2 is FQNNGV. This CDR3 is built from 14 residues. V was cut by 4 bases and J by 4 bases, with 14 bases left in between. The CDR3, as DNA: TGTGCCAGCAGCTCCCCCGGGGGGCAGTACGAGCAGTACTTC. Its protein is CASSSPGGQYEQYF.

CDR3 region: CSVEGGGRGTDTQYF. The CDR3 DNA reads as TGCAGCGTTGAAGGTGGGGGCAGGGGGACAGATACGCAGTATTTT. The rearrangement links TRBV29-1 to TRBJ2-3, with TRBD1 identical over 7 bases. The CDR3 runs to 15 residues. Germline V gives CDR1 SQVTM, CDR2 ANQGSEA. Trimming cost V 1 base and J 3 bases; bases outside gene matches: 7.

The chain uses TRBV11-2 and TRBJ2-7, with D possibly matching TRBD2 (6 bases). V was cut by 3 bases and J by 2 bases, with 14 bases left in between. Germline CDR1 is SGHAT and CDR2 is FQNNGV. The CDR3 covers 15 residues. The CDR3 DNA follows: TGTGCCAGCAGCTTCGTTGGGACTGCCCCCTACGAGCAGTACTTC. Encoded protein: CASSFVGTAPYEQYF.

The genes are TRBV2 and TRBJ1-2; a possible D gene is TRBD1 (5 bases). V dropped 6 bases and J dropped 4 bases, with 15 bases sitting between them. CDR1 SNHLY and CDR2 FYNNEI come from the germline V gene. The CDR3 runs 14 residues. CDR3 nucleotides: TGTGCCAGCAGGCGGGGCGAGGGTTCCTATGGCTACACCTTC. Its protein is CASRRGEGSYGYTF.

The V gene is TRBV15, the J gene TRBJ2-7; TRBD2 might be the D (6 bases). The CDR3 covers 16 residues. Per the germline V gene, CDR1 is LNHNV and CDR2 is YYDKDF (reference sequence). Trimming removed 1 base from V and 5 bases from J, with 18 bases in between. CDR3 bases: TGTGCCACCAGCAGAGGTCTAGGGCAGACTAGTAACGAGCAGTACTTC. Amino acid sequence: CATSRGLGQTSNEQYF.

The chain employs TRBV2 and TRBJ2-7; 11 nucleotides align to TRBD2. The length of the CDR3 is 15 residues. Looked up from germline, CDR1 is SNHLY and CDR2 is FYNNEI. V trimming: 3 bases; J trimming: 9 bases; junction bases outside the gene matches: 10. CDR3 nucleotide sequence: TGTGCCAGCAGTGAGATGACTAGCGGGACCTCTGGGCAGTACTTC. Translated, it gives CASSEMTSGTSGQYF. The complete variable domain, with remaining parts taken from reference TRBV2 and TRBJ2-7, reads EPEVTQTPSHQVTQMGQEVILRCVPISNHLYFYWYRQILGQKVEFLVSFYNNEISEKSEIFDDQFSVERPDGSNFTLKIRSTKLEDSAMYFCASSEMTSGTSGQYFGPGTRLTVT.

The chain couples TRBV7-9 to TRBJ2-3; no clear D. Trimming removed 5 bases from V and 0 bases from J, with 6 bases in between. Per germline, CDR1 SEHNR and CDR2 FQNEAQ (reference sequence). This CDR3 is 13 amino acids long. CDR3: CASSPSSTDTQYF. CDR3 nucleotide sequence: TGTGCCAGCAGCCCTTCGAGCACAGATACGCAGTATTTT.

This clone has a handful of counts. The chain couples TRBV4-1 to TRBJ2-3, with 11 bases identical to TRBD2. V gave up 4 bases and J gave up 4 bases; unmatched junction bases: 7. The germline CDR1 and CDR2 sequences are MGHRA and YSYEKL. The CDR3 totals 16 residues. CDR3 residues: CASSRGLAGVSDTQYF. The CDR3 DNA is TGCGCCAGCAGCCGCGGACTAGCGGGTGTGTCAGATACGCAGTATTTT.

This chain connects TRBV4-2 to TRBJ2-7; TRBD2 aligns across 8 bases. The CDR3 loop spans 16 amino acids. CDR1 LGHNA and CDR2 YNFKEQ come from the germline V gene. Unmatched junction bases numbered 9, after V lost 1 base and J lost 4 bases. The CDR3 sequence: CASSQGAGGMVYEQYF. The CDR3 nucleotides read TGTGCCAGCAGCCAAGGGGCGGGAGGAATGGTTTACGAGCAGTACTTC.

This clone was observed a handful of times. This chain uses TRBV30 with TRBJ1-2; TRBD1 is a possible D gene (6 bases). In germline, CDR1 is GTSNPN, CDR2 SVGIG (reference sequence). The length of the CDR3 is 15 residues. V lost 2 bases, J lost 0 bases, and 13 bases lay in between. The CDR3, as DNA: TGTGCCTGGAGTCCGGACAGTTTCGCTAACTATGGCTACACCTTC. Translating it yields CAWSPDSFANYGYTF.

The chain is built from TRBV19 and TRBJ2-1, with 9 bases that match TRBD2. V lost 1 base to trimming and J lost 0 bases; unmatched junction nucleotides: 10. The germline V gene encodes CDR1 LNHDA and CDR2 SQIVND (reference sequence). The CDR3 length is 19 residues. CDR3 region: CASSIGVGSGSDSYNEQFF. In DNA, the CDR3 is TGTGCCAGTAGTATAGGGGTGGGTAGCGGGAGCGACTCCTACAATGAGCAGTTCTTC.

With regard to this clone: The same CDR3 arises from other DNA sequences in this sample as well. The chain joins TRBV5-1 to TRBJ2-3; D uncertain. The CDR3 loop spans 13 amino acids. Germline V CDR1 and CDR2: SGHRS, YFSETQ. Trimming removed 0 bases at V and 3 bases at J, with 5 bases between. The CDR3: CASSLGQTDTQYF. The CDR3 nucleotides read TGCGCCAGCAGCTTGGGACAAACAGATACGCAGTATTTT.